This TCR beta chain was recovered during a study of glioma-infiltrating T cells. General study findings and limits: Gliomas, especially low-grade, showed above-expected tissue-blood divergence; non-neoplastic patients showed below. CDR3 overlap between tissue and blood was very small.

Amplification of TCR alpha and beta CDR3 regions from RNA used iRepertoire nested multiplex PCR. Input was about 95-400 ng of tissue mRNA or PBMC total RNA. TCRdb analysed the multiplex PCR reads with MiXCR anew, one entry per CDR3 protein. The sample lists around 150,000 distinct CDR3 sequences; 30% to 40% were seen once. The CDR3 length is 15 residues. V was pared by 2 bases and J by 4 bases, with 4 bases of the junction left unmatched. CDR1 and CDR2 from the germline V gene are SGHTA and FQGNSA. This clonotype has ten or more counts. What it recognizes is unknown. This sequence originates from a human donor with low-grade glioma or glioblastoma, undergoing nonglioma brain surgery, or in good health (not recorded which). The chain is built from TRBV7-2 and TRBJ1-3; 8 positions agree with TRBD1. Sequencing used glioma tissue, nonneoplastic brain tissue, or PBMCs (not recorded which). The CDR3 sequence is CASSLSGGMGNTIYF. CDR3 DNA: TGTGCCAGCAGCTTATCAGGGGGCATGGGAAACACCATATATTTT.